This T cell receptor beta chain was captured in a study of control samples from healthy donors and cancer patients. Sequencing used immunoSEQ multiplex PCR; TCRdb keeps in-frame clones, though not all of them. The sample yields about 150,000 clones, approximately 93% seen once. CDR1 GTSNPN and CDR2 SVGIG come from the germline V gene (reference sequence). The CDR3 totals 14 residues. Between the trimmed V and J ends, which lost 0 bases and 6 bases, there was a span of 13 bases. Sequencing input: blood. This sequence originates from a man between 18 and 29 years old in good health. V gene TRBV30 combines with J gene TRBJ2-3; the D gene is possibly TRBD2 (6 bases). The CDR3 DNA sequence: TGTGCCTGGAGTGTAAGTGGGGGAGGTGATACGCAGTATTTT. This gives the protein CAWSVSGGGDTQYF.